What follows are 5 T cell receptor beta chains derived from one specimen sequenced in a study of T cell responses to AZD1222 COVID-19 vaccine. Produced via immunoSEQ multiplex PCR; TCRdb's table is partial and in-frame only. The table lists some 250,000 clones, 90% to 95% of them singletons, with around 0.58% in the top ten. This specimen was peripheral blood, taken 28 days after the second AZD1222 dose. These receptors all stem from an adult who received the AZD1222 COVID-19 vaccine.

The V call is TRBV19, the J call TRBJ2-2, with D perhaps TRBD2 (6 bases). The CDR3 runs to 16 residues. V lost 8 bases and J 6 bases, leaving 22 bases between the germline ends. Germline CDR1 LNHDA, CDR2 SQIVND (reference sequence). CDR3: CASSVGGRYRAGELFF. The CDR3 DNA reads as TGTGCCAGTTCGGTGGGGGGACGGTATCGGGCCGGGGAGCTGTTTTTT.

This sequence joins TRBV7-7 and TRBJ2-5; 12 nucleotides align to TRBD2. This CDR3 contains 16 residues. CDR1 and CDR2 from the germline V gene are SSHAT and FNYEAQ (reference sequence). Trimming took 9 bases from V and 3 from J; bases not matched to a gene: 11. The CDR3 region has the DNA TGTGCCAGTTCTAGCGGGAGGGCCGGGGGAAAAGAGACCCAGTACTTC. Translated: CASSSGRAGGKETQYF.

This sequence joins TRBV28 and TRBJ2-5; no reliable D call. V dropped 2 bases and J dropped 5 bases, with 9 bases sitting between them. The CDR3 has 13 amino acids. Germline V gene sequence: CDR1 MDHEN, CDR2 SYDVKM. Here the CDR3 DNA reads TGTGCCAGCAGTTTAACGGCCCGGGAGACCCAGTACTTC. It encodes CASSLTARETQYF. The full variable domain, in which reference TRBV28 and TRBJ2-5 provide the parts outside the CDR3, is DVKVTQSSRYLVKRTGEKVFLECVQDMDHENMFWYRQDPGLGLRLIYFSYDVKMKEKGDIPEGYSVSREKKERFSLILESASTNQTSMYLCASSLTARETQYFGPGTRLLVL.

This sequence joins TRBV10-2 and TRBJ1-1, with D tentatively TRBD1 (6 bases). V was shortened by 6 bases and J by 6 bases, with 17 bases between the two germline ends. CDR3 length: 14 amino acids. Germline V gene data show CDR1 as WSHSY and CDR2 as SAAADI. CDR3 in amino acids: CASRKLGARAEAFF. The DNA for the CDR3 is TGCGCCAGCAGAAAATTGGGGGCGCGGGCTGAAGCTTTCTTT.

The chain combines TRBV28 with TRBJ2-3; possible D gene TRBD1, 5 bases. The V gene's germline CDR1 is MDHEN and CDR2 SYDVKM. This CDR3 has 15 residues. V dropped 2 bases and J dropped 6 bases, with 15 bases sitting between them. CDR3 nucleotide sequence: TGTGCCAGCAGTTTACAAGCAGGGTTCCCCGATACGCAGTATTTT. This encodes CASSLQAGFPDTQYF. Drawing the rest from reference TRBV28 and TRBJ2-3, the complete variable domain is DVKVTQSSRYLVKRTGEKVFLECVQDMDHENMFWYRQDPGLGLRLIYFSYDVKMKEKGDIPEGYSVSREKKERFSLILESASTNQTSMYLCASSLQAGFPDTQYFGPGTRLTVL.